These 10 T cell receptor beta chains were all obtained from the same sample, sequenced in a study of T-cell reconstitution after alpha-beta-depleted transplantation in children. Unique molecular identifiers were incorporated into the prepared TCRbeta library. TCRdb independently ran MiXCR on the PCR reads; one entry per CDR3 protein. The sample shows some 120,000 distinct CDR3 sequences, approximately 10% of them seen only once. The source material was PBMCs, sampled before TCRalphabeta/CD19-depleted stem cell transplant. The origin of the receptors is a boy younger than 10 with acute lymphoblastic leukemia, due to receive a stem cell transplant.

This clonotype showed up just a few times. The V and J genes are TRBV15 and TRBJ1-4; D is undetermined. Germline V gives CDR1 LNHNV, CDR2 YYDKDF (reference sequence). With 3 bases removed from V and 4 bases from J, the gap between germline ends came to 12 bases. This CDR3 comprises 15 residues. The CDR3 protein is CATSRRGSLNEKLFF. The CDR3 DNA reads TGTGCCACCAGCAGGCGTGGGTCCCTTAATGAAAAACTGTTTTTT.

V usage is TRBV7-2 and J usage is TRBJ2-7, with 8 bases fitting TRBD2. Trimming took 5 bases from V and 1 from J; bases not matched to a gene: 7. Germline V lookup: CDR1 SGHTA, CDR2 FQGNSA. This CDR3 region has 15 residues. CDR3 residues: CASSQTSASSYEQYF. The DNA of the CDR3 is TGTGCCAGCAGCCAGACTAGCGCGAGTTCCTACGAGCAGTACTTC.

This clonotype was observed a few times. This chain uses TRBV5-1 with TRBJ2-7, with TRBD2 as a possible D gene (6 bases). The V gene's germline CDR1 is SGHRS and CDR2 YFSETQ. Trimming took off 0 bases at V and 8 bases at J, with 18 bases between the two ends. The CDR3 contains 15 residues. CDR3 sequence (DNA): TGCGCCAGCAGCTTGGAGCCGGGAGCGGTTCTGCAGCAGTACTTC. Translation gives CASSLEPGAVLQQYF.

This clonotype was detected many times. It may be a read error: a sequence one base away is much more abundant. This CDR3 reads CTSSSPDTSGRESTDTQYF. Written as DNA, the CDR3 is TGTACCAGCAGTTCCCCCGATACTAGCGGGAGAGAAAGCACAGATACGCAGTATTTT. The chain links TRBV12-3 or TRBV12-4 to TRBJ2-3; TRBD2 aligns across 11 bases. This CDR3 is 19 amino acids long.

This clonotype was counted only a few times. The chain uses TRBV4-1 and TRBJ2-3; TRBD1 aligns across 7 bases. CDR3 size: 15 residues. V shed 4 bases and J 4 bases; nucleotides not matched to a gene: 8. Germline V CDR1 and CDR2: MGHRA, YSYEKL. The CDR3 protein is CASSPRQGAPDTQYF. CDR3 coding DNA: TGCGCCAGCAGCCCCCGACAGGGAGCCCCAGATACGCAGTATTTT.

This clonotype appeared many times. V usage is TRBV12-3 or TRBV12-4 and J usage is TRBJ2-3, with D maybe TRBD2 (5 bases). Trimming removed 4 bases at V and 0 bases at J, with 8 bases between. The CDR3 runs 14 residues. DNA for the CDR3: TGTGCCAGCAGTTCCCCGGGGAGCACAGATACGCAGTATTTT. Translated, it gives CASSSPGSTDTQYF.

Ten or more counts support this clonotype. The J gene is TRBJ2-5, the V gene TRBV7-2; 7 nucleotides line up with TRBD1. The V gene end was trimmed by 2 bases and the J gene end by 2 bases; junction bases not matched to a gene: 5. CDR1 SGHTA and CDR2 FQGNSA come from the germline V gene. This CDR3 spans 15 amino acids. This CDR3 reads CASSLRARGQETQYF. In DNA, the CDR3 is TGTGCCAGCAGCTTAAGGGCCAGGGGGCAAGAGACCCAGTACTTC.

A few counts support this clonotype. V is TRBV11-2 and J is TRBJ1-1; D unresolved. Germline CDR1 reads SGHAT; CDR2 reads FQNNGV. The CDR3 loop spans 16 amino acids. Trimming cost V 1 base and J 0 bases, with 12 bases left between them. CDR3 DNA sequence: TGTGCCAGCAGCTTAGGGTTCGAGTTGATGAACACTGAAGCTTTCTTT. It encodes CASSLGFELMNTEAFF.

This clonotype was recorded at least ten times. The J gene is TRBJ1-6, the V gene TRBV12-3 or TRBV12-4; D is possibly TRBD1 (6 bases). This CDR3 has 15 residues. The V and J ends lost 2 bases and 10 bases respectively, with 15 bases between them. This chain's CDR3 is CASSLSVQGMSPLHF. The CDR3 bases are TGTGCCAGCAGTTTATCGGTACAGGGCATGTCACCCCTCCACTTT.

The DNA of the CDR3 is TGCAGTGCAAGCCGCCGGGACGGTAATGAAAAACTGTTTTTT. As protein: CSASRRDGNEKLFF. The rearrangement links TRBV20-1 to TRBJ1-4; possible D gene TRBD1, 5 bases. Per the germline V gene, CDR1 is DFQATT and CDR2 is SNEGSKA (reference sequence). V was trimmed by 6 bases and J by 4 bases, leaving 15 bases between them. The CDR3 extends over 14 amino acids.